Given below is one T cell receptor beta chain in context. Its antigen is unidentified. This sample is part of a study of beta chain features in type 1 diabetes. Sequencing targeted expressed TCRB transcripts, as all isolated RNA had been reverse transcribed. Here immunoSEQ multiplex PCR was the method, and the copy in TCRdb shows in-frame clones only, minus some. Here the sample spans some 700,000 clones, 13% being singletons. Study-wide points: PCR might show a preference for shorter templates, equally across patients and controls. An over-representation of cells with high TCR expression could result from cDNA sequencing. Shortening of TCRB CDR3s, moderate but significant, appeared in all four CD4+ subsets of Type 1 diabetes patients. Naive, central memory and Treg TCRB repertoires appeared more alike in patients than in healthy donors.

This receptor was obtained from a man aged 18 to 30 with type 1 diabetes. Material: naive CD4+ T cells from blood.

CDR3 protein: CASSPATPANYGYTF. CDR3 in DNA: TGTGCCAGCAGCCCTGCGACACCCGCTAACTATGGCTACACCTTC. The chain carries TRBV9 and TRBJ1-2, with unresolved D. The CDR3 loop spans 15 amino acids. The V end lost 4 bases, the J end lost 0 bases, and 13 bases lay between the germline ends. Germline loops: CDR1 SGDLS, CDR2 YYNGEE.